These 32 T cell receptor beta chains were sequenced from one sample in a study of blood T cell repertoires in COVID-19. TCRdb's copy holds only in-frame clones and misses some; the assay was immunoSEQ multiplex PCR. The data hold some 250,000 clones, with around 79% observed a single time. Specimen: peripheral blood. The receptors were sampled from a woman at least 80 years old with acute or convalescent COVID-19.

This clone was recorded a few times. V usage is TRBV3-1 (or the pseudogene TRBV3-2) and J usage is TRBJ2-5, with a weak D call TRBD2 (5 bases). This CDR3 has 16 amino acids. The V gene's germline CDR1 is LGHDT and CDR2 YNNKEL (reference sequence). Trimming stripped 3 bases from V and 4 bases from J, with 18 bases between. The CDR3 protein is CASSHLGLRSAETQYF. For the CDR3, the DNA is TGTGCCAGCAGCCACTTAGGACTTCGGTCAGCAGAGACCCAGTACTTC.

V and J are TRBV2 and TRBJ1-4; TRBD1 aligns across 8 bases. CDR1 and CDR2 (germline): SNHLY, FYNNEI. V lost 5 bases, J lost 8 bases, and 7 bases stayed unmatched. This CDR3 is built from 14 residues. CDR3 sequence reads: CASSIDRGGEKLFF. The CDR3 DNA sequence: TGTGCCAGCAGTATTGACAGGGGAGGAGAAAAACTGTTTTTT.

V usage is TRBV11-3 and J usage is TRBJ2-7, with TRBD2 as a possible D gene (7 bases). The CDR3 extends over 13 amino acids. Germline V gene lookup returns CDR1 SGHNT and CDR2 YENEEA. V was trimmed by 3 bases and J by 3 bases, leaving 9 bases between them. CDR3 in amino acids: CASSLGGLYEQYF. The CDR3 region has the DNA TGTGCCAGCAGCTTGGGGGGGCTCTACGAGCAGTACTTC.

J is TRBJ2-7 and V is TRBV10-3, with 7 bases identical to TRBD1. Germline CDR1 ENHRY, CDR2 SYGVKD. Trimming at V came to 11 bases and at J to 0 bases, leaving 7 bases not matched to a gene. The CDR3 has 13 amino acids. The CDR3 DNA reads TGTGCCCCCCGGACAGGAATCTCCTACGAGCAGTACTTC. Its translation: CAPRTGISYEQYF.

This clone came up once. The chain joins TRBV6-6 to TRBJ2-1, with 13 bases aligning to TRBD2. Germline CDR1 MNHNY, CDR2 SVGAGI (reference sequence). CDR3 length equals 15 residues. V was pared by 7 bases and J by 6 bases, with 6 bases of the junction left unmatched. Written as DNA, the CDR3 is TGTGCCAGCACCCTAAGGACTAGCGGGAGCAATGAGCAGTTCTTC. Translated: CASTLRTSGSNEQFF.

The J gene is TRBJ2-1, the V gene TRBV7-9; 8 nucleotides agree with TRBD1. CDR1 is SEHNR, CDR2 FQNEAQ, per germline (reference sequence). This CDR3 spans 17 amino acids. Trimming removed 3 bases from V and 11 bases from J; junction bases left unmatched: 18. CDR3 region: CASSLGRGLSLARKQFF. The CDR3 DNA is TGTGCCAGCAGCTTGGGCAGGGGGCTTTCATTAGCACGTAAGCAGTTCTTC.

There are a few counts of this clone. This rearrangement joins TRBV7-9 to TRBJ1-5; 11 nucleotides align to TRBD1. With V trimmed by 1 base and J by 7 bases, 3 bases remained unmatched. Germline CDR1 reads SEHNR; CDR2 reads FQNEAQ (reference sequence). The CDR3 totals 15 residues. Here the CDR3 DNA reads TGTGCCAGCAGCTTAGACGGACAGGGGGCCCAGCCCCAGCATTTT. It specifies CASSLDGQGAQPQHF.

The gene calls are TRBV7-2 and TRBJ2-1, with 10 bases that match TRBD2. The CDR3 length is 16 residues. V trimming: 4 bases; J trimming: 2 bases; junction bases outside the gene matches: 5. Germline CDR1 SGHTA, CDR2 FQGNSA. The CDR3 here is CASSSQGLATYNEQFF. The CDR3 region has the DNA TGTGCCAGCAGCTCCCAGGGACTAGCGACCTACAATGAGCAGTTCTTC.

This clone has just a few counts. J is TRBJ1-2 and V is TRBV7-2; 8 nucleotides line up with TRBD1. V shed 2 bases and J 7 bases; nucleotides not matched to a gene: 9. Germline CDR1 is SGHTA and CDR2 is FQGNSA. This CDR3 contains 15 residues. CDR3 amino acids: CASSLSFTGGGGYTF. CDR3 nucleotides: TGTGCCAGCAGCTTATCTTTCACAGGGGGGGGTGGCTACACCTTC.

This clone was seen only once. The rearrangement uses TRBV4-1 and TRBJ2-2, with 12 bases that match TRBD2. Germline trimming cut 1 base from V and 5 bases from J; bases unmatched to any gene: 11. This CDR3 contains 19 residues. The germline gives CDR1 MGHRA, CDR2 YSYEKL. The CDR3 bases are TGCGCCAGCAGCCAAGGGTCTAGCGGGGGGGCCTTATGGACCGGGGAGCTGTTTTTT. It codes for CASSQGSSGGALWTGELFF.

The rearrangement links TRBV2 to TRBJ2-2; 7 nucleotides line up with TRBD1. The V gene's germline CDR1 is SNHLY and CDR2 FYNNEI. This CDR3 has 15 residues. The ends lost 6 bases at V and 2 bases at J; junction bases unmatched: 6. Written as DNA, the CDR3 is TGTGCCAGCAGGCCCGGGACAGCTAACACCGGGGAGCTGTTTTTT. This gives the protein CASRPGTANTGELFF.

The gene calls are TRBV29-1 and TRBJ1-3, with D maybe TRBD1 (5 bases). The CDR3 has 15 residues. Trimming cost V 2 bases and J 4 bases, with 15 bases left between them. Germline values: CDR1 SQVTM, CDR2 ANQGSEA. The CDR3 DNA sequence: TGCAGCGTTGAACAGGGACTGGGGTTAGGAAACACCATATATTTT. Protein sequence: CSVEQGLGLGNTIYF.

CDR3 sequence: CASSGPTPGMNYGYTF. The CDR3 region has the DNA TGTGCCAGCAGTGGCCCCACCCCCGGGATGAACTATGGCTACACCTTC. The genes are TRBV25-1 and TRBJ1-2, with D uncertain. This CDR3 contains 16 residues. Between the trimmed V and J ends, which lost 4 bases and 2 bases, there was a span of 17 bases. From germline, CDR1 is MGHDK and CDR2 SYGVNS.

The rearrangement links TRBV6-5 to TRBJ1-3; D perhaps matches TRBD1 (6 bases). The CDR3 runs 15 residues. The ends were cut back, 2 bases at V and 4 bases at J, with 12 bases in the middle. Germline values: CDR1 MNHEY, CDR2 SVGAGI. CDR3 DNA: TGTGCCAGCAGTTACGAAGGGACAATAGGAAACACCATATATTTT. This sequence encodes CASSYEGTIGNTIYF.

As DNA, the CDR3 is TGTGCCAGCAGCGTAGTGGCGGGGAGCTCCTACAATGAGCAGTTCTTC. This encodes CASSVVAGSSYNEQFF. This chain links TRBV9 with TRBJ2-1; weak D call: TRBD2 (6 bases). Deletions cut 0 bases from V and 0 bases from J, with 10 bases between. In germline, CDR1 is SGDLS, CDR2 YYNGEE. The length of the CDR3 is 16 residues.

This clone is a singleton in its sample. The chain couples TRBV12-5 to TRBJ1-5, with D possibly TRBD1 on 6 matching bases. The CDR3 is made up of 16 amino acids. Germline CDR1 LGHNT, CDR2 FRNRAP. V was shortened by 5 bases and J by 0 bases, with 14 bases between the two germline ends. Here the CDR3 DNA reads TGTGCTAGTGGTCTGACAGGCCGATATAGCAATCAGCCCCAGCATTTT. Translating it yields CASGLTGRYSNQPQHF.

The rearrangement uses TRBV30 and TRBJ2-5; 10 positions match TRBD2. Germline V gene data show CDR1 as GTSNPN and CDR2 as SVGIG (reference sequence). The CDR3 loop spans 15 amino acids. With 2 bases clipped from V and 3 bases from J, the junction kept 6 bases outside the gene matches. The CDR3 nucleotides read TGTGCCTGGAGTAGAGGACTAGCGGAGGAAGAGACCCAGTACTTC. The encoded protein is CAWSRGLAEEETQYF.

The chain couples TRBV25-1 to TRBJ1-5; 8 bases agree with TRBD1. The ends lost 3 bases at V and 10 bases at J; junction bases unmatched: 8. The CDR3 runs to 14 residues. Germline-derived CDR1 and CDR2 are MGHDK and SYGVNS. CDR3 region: CASSDEQGADPQHF. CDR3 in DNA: TGTGCCAGCAGTGATGAGCAGGGGGCAGATCCCCAGCATTTT.

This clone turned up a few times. The CDR3: CASSSLRQRNTEAFF. The CDR3, as DNA: TGTGCCAGCAGCTCTTTAAGACAGAGGAACACTGAAGCTTTCTTT. The chain recombines TRBV11-2 with TRBJ1-1, with a tentative D call TRBD1 (5 bases). Germline assignment: CDR1 SGHAT and CDR2 FQNNGV. This CDR3 has 15 amino acids. V dropped 4 bases and J dropped 1 base, with 13 bases sitting between them.

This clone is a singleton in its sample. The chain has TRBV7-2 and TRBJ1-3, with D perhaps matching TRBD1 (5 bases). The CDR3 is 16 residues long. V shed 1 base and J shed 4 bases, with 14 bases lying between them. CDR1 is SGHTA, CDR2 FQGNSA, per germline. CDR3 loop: CASSLEMRRGGNTIYF. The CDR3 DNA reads TGTGCCAGCAGCTTAGAAATGAGGAGGGGCGGAAACACCATATATTTT.

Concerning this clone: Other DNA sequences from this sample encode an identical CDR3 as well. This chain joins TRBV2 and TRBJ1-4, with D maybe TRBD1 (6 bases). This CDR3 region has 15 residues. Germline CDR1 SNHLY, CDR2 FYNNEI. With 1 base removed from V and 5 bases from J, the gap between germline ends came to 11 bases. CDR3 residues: CASSEGRGPNEKLFF. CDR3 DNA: TGTGCCAGCAGTGAAGGCAGGGGCCCAAATGAAAAACTGTTTTTT.

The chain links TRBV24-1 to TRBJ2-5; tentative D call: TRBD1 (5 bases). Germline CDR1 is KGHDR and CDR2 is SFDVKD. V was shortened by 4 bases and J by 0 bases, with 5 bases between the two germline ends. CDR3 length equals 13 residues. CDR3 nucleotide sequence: TGTGCCACCAGTGACAGGGACCAAGAGACCCAGTACTTC. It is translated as CATSDRDQETQYF.

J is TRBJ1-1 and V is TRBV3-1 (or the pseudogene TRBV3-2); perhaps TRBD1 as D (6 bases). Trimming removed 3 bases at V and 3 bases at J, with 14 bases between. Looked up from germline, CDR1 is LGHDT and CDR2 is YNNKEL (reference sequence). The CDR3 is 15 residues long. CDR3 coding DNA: TGTGCCAGCAGCCACAACAGGGAAAGGGACACTGAAGCTTTCTTT. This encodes CASSHNRERDTEAFF.

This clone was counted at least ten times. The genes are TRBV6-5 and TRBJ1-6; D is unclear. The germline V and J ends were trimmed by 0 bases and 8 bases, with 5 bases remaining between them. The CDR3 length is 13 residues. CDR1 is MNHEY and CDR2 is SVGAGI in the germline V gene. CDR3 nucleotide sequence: TGTGCCAGCAGTTACTCTCGGTATTCACCCCTCCACTTT. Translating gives CASSYSRYSPLHF.

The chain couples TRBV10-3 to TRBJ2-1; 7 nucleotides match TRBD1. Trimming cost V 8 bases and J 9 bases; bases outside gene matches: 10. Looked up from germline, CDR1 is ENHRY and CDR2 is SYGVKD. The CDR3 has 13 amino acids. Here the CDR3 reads CAIRDSVWSEQFF. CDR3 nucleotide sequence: TGTGCCATCCGGGACAGCGTCTGGAGTGAGCAGTTCTTC.

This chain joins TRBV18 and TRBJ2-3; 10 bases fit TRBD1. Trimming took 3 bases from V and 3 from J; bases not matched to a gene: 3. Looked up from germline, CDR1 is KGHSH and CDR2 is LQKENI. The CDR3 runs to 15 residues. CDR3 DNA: TGTGCCAGCTCACCGGTGGGACAGGGGACAGATACGCAGTATTTT. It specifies CASSPVGQGTDTQYF.

CDR3 sequence reads: CASSPKGDIQGLYF. DNA of the CDR3: TGTGCCAGCAGCCCTAAAGGGGACATCCAGGGGCTGTACTTC. This chain connects TRBV2 to TRBJ2-7; maybe TRBD1 (6 bases). V was cut by 6 bases and J by 12 bases, with 24 bases left in between. The CDR3 length is 14 residues. Germline CDR1 is SNHLY and CDR2 is FYNNEI.

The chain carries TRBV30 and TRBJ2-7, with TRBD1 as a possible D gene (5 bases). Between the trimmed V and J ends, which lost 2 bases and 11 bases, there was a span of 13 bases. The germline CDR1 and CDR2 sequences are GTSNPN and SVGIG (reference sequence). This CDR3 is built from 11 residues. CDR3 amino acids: CAWSLRVLEYF. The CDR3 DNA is TGTGCCTGGAGTCTCAGGGTCTTGGAGTACTTC.

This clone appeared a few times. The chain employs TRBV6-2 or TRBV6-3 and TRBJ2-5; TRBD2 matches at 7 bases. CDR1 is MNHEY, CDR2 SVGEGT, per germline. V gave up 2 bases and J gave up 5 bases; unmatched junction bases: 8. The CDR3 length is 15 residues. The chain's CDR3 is CASSYGTTNLETQYF. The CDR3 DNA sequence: TGTGCCAGCAGTTACGGGACTACCAACCTCGAGACCCAGTACTTC.

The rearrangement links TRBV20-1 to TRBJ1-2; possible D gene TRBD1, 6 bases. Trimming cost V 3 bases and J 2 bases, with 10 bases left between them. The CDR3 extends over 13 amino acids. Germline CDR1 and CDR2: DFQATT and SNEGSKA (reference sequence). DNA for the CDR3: TGCAGTGCTAGTCGGGGGGCGAACTATGGCTACACCTTC. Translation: CSASRGANYGYTF.

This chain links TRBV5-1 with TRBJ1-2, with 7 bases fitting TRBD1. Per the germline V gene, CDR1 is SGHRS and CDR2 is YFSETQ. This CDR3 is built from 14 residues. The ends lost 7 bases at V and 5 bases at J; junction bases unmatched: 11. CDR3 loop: CASAGTAESYGYTF. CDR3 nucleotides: TGCGCCAGCGCTGGGACAGCCGAGAGTTATGGCTACACCTTC.

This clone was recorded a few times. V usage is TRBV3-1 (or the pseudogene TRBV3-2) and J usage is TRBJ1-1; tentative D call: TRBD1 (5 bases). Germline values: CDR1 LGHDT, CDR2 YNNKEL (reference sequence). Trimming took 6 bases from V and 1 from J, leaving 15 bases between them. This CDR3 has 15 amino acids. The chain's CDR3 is CASRLSREWNTEAFF. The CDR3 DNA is TGTGCCAGCAGGCTAAGCAGGGAATGGAACACTGAAGCTTTCTTT.